A selection of T cell receptor beta chains follows, all from one sample in a study of shared clonotypes between healthy human individuals. TCRdb's table, derived via immunoSEQ multiplex PCR, lists solely in-frame clones and lacks some. The table shows fewer than 3 million clones, with around 93% occurring only once. Sequences were obtained from naive CD4+ T cells from PBMCs. The source is a man younger than 30 in good health. Some clones in this sample may be carry-over from other donors' samples. Each CDR3 is given with its conserved first and last residue. The D gene is left open where the match is weak. Clone size appears in some rows only: once, few, many, or a class for an expanded clone.

TRBV25-1	TRBJ2-6	NA	NA	TGTGCCAGCAGTGACCCCCGACTCCCAACTGGGGCCAACGTCCTGACTTTC	CASSDPRLPTGANVLTF
TRBV14	TRBJ2-3	NA	TRBD1	TGTGCCAGCAGCCAGAGACAGGGTTCAGATACGCAGTATTTT	CASSQRQGSDTQYF
TRBV6-5	TRBJ2-6	NA	TRBD1	TGTGCCAGCAGTCTACAGGGGGCCGGGGCCAACGTCCTGACTTTC	CASSLQGAGANVLTF
TRBV5-1	TRBJ2-5	NA	NA	TGCGCCAGCACTAGAGGGGGTCAAGAGACCCAGTACTTC	CASTRGGQETQYF
TRBV18	TRBJ2-7	NA	NA	TGTGCCAGCTCACCCACTCAGGACGTTACCTACGAGCAGTACTTC	CASSPTQDVTYEQYF
TRBV7-2	TRBJ1-5	NA	NA	TGTGCCAGCAGCTTAGTCGTAGGGAGCAATCAGCCCCAGCATTTT	CASSLVVGSNQPQHF
TRBV6-6	TRBJ2-5	NA	TRBD1	TGTGCCAGCAGTTATTTGGCAGGGGGAAAAGAGACCCAGTACTTC	CASSYLAGGKETQYF
TRBV28	TRBJ1-4	NA	NA	TGTGCCACCTCCCCGGGAGGGGGTAGAGGGAATGAAAAACTGTTTTTT	CATSPGGGRGNEKLFF
TRBV11-2	TRBJ1-5	NA	NA	TGTGCCAGTCAGCCAGGCCCCTATAGCAATCAGCCCCAGCATTTT	CASQPGPYSNQPQHF
TRBV4-2	TRBJ1-1	NA	TRBD1	TGTGCCAGCAGCCAGACCCAGGGACAGGGTGACGCTGAAGCTTTCTTT	CASSQTQGQGDAEAFF
TRBV28	TRBJ1-1	NA	NA	TGTGCCAGCAGGAGATCCGGACAGCCCCCTGAAGCTTTCTTT	CASRRSGQPPEAFF
TRBV7-9	TRBJ2-7	NA	NA	TGTGCCAGCAGCTTAGGGGGAAGGGGTCATGCTGGGCAGTACTTC	CASSLGGRGHAGQYF
TRBV9	TRBJ2-3	NA	NA	TGTGCCAGCAGCGTAGCTCGGGGCGTTGGCACAGATACGCAGTATTTT	CASSVARGVGTDTQYF
TRBV6-5	TRBJ2-7	NA	TRBD2	TGTGCCAGCAGCTACCTAGCGGGGCCCACCTACGAGCAGTACTTC	CASSYLAGPTYEQYF
TRBV5-1	TRBJ2-2	few	NA	TGCGCCAGCAGCTTGAATGGGGGATTGAACACCGGGGAGCTGTTTTTT	CASSLNGGLNTGELFF
TRBV28	TRBJ2-1	NA	NA	TGTGCCAGCAGCCTCGACTACTACAATGAGCAGTTCTTC	CASSLDYYNEQFF
TRBV5-1	TRBJ2-1	NA	NA	TGCGCCAGCAGCGACCAGCGTCGTGAGCAGTTCTTC	CASSDQRREQFF
TRBV7-2	TRBJ2-7	NA	NA	TGTGCCAGCAGCTTGGGGACGGCCCTACGAGGGCAGTACTTC	CASSLGTALRGQYF
TRBV28	TRBJ1-2	NA	NA	TGTGCCACCGAGTCGGCAGGGGTCGGGGGCTACACCTTC	CATESAGVGGYTF
TRBV18	TRBJ2-1	NA	NA	TGTGCCAGCTCACCACCGTCCAAAATGGGGCAGTTCTTC	CASSPPSKMGQFF
TRBV5-6	TRBJ2-7	NA	NA	TGTGCCAGCAGCTTGGTCAGGGGCTCCTACGAGCAGTACTTC	CASSLVRGSYEQYF
TRBV28	TRBJ2-7	NA	NA	TGTGCCAGCAGTCGCTTAGTGGGTCCGGCCTACGAGCAGTACTTC	CASSRLVGPAYEQYF
TRBV4-2	TRBJ1-4	NA	NA	TGTGCCAGCAGCCACGGTTCGGGCGGGGTCAGGGGAACCCTAACTAATGAAAAACTGTTTTTT	CASSHGSGGVRGTLTNEKLFF
TRBV7-3	TRBJ2-2	NA	NA	TGTGCCAGCAGCTTATATCAGGGTAACACCGGGGAGCTGTTTTTT	CASSLYQGNTGELFF
TRBV28	TRBJ1-2	NA	TRBD1	TGTGCCAGCAGAGCTCCGGGACAGGGGGAGGACTATGGCTACACCTTC	CASRAPGQGEDYGYTF
TRBV29-1	TRBJ2-5	NA	TRBD1	TGCAGCGTTGGTGCGGGACAGGGAGAGACCCAGTACTTC	CSVGAGQGETQYF
TRBV2	TRBJ1-3	NA	NA	TGTGCCAGCAGTGAAGGGGGACTCCCTCGCTCTGGAAACACCATATATTTT	CASSEGGLPRSGNTIYF
TRBV4-1	TRBJ2-1	NA	TRBD2	TGCGCCAGCAGCCACCTGGGACTAGCGGGAGGCAATGAGCAGTTCTTC	CASSHLGLAGGNEQFF
TRBV18	TRBJ1-5	NA	TRBD1	TGTGCCAGCTCACCCGCAGGGGGAGGTCAGCCCCAGCATTTT	CASSPAGGGQPQHF
TRBV19	TRBJ1-1	NA	NA	TGTGCCAGGAAGAAAAAAGGGAGTGAAGCTTTCTTT	CARKKKGSEAFF
TRBV18	TRBJ2-3	once	TRBD2	TGTGCCAGCTCACCCCCGGGAGGAGGCGGCACAGATACGCAGTATTTT	CASSPPGGGGTDTQYF
TRBV5-1	TRBJ1-1	NA	NA	TGCGCCAGCAGCTTGGGGGCAGAGACTGAAGCTTTCTTT	CASSLGAETEAFF